This T cell receptor beta chain was recorded in a study of T cell responses to AZD1222 COVID-19 vaccine. Overall study results and limits: Donors were chiefly white British, with a greater number of females, and clonal diversity was perhaps underestimated. Increases in Spike-specific TCR breadth and depth were seen after two AZD1222 doses. At baseline, seropositivity was found in only 5 to 7 AZD1222 recipients.

The assay was immunoSEQ multiplex PCR, and TCRdb's table has in-frame clones only and misses some. The sample includes about 140,000 clones, 80% to 90% seen only once; the top ten take about 1.9%. In regard to this clone: The antigen remains unidentified.

This CDR3 contains 15 residues. V gave up 6 bases and J gave up 1 base, with 15 bases separating them. CDR1 and CDR2 (germline): LNHDA, SQIVND (reference sequence). V is TRBV19 and J is TRBJ1-1; unclear D gene. This clonotype originated in an adult in good health. Sequences were derived from peripheral blood, sampled on day 0 of AZD1222 vaccination. CDR3 residues: CASSHLNWRNTEAFF. CDR3 nucleotides: TGTGCCAGTAGCCATCTTAATTGGCGGAACACTGAAGCTTTCTTT.